A selection of T cell receptor beta chains follows, all from one sample in a study of blood T cell repertoires in COVID-19. Repertoires were generated with immunoSEQ multiplex PCR, while TCRdb's copy carries only in-frame clones and drops some. Seen here are 200,000 to 300,000 clones, approximately 84% observed once, and the top ten hold 2.5% to 3.5%. The specimen sequenced was PBMCs or T cells enriched from blood (not recorded which). The receptor source for this set is a woman in her thirties or forties with acute COVID-19. Each CDR3 is given with its conserved first and last residue. Fields, in order: J gene, D gene, clone size, V gene, CDR3 DNA, CDR3 protein. A D gene is named only where the DNA matches it firmly. Clone sizes are given selectively: once, few, many, or a class where the clone is expanded.

>TRBJ1-2|.|.|TRBV27
TGTGCCAGCAGTTTATCTTCGGGGAACGGGAATGGCTACACCTTC
CASSLSSGNGNGYTF
>TRBJ2-7|TRBD2|.|TRBV2
TGTGCCAGCAGTGGGACTAGCGGGAGTGGTGAGCAGTACTTC
CASSGTSGSGEQYF
>TRBJ2-3|TRBD2|once|TRBV7-2
TGTGCCAGCAGCTTAGTTGAGCGGGAGATTCCAGATACGCAGTATTTT
CASSLVEREIPDTQYF
>TRBJ2-3|.|.|TRBV2
TGTGCCAGCAGTGAGCTGGGGCGGTTCACAGATACGCAGTATTTT
CASSELGRFTDTQYF
>TRBJ2-5|.|.|TRBV3-1/TRBV3-2
TGTGCCAGCAGCCAAGATGTCGGGAAGTGGGGTACCCAGTACTTC
CASSQDVGKWGTQYF
>TRBJ2-3|TRBD2|.|TRBV5-1
TGCGCCAGCAGACCGAGTTGGACTAGCGGTCAAAGGGGCACAGATACGCAGTATTTT
CASRPSWTSGQRGTDTQYF
>TRBJ2-1|.|.|TRBV20-1
TGCAGTGCTACCAGGGAGGCTGAGCAGTTCTTC
CSATREAEQFF
>TRBJ1-3|TRBD1|.|TRBV6-5
TGTGCCAGCAGGGACAGGGCTGGAAACACCATATATTTT
CASRDRAGNTIYF
>TRBJ2-7|.|.|TRBV25-1
TGTGCCAGCAGCAGGGGAACCGTCGAGCAGTACTTC
CASSRGTVEQYF
>TRBJ2-1|TRBD1|.|TRBV9
TGTGCCAGCACCCCCAACCTTGGACAGGGGGCTAATGAGCAGTTCTTC
CASTPNLGQGANEQFF
>TRBJ2-7|TRBD2|.|TRBV7-8
TGTGCCAGCAGCATACGGGAGGGCCCAGGGGAGCAGTACTTC
CASSIREGPGEQYF
>TRBJ2-4|TRBD2|.|TRBV2
TGTGCCAGCCAGGCGGGAGGGGCCTTTGACATTCAGTACTTC
CASQAGGAFDIQYF
>TRBJ1-4|.|.|TRBV4-1
TGCGCCAGCAGCCAGCAACCACAGGGTACTAATGAAAAACTGTTTTTT
CASSQQPQGTNEKLFF
>TRBJ2-1|TRBD2|.|TRBV4-1
TGCGCCAGCAGCCATCACGGGACTAGTGACAATGAGCAGTTCTTC
CASSHHGTSDNEQFF
>TRBJ2-1|TRBD1|.|TRBV3-1/TRBV3-2
TGTGCCAGCAGCCAAGACAACCGGGACAGGCTCTGGGACAATGAGCAGTTCTTC
CASSQDNRDRLWDNEQFF